This TCR beta chain was identified in a study of blood T cell repertoires in COVID-19. As for the study in general: Samples representing acute and convalescent COVID-19 were sourced from the United States, Italy and Spain. The analysed material was cDNA or gDNA that came from T cells, B-cell-depleted T cells, or PBMCs.

The CDR3 has 12 amino acids. The V segment lost 11 bases and the J segment 0 bases; nucleotides outside the gene matches: 2. Germline V gives CDR1 ENHRY, CDR2 SYGVKD. Per the original data handling: Amplified reference gene primers provided the basis for estimating nucleated cell counts. Here immunoSEQ multiplex PCR was the method, and the copy in TCRdb shows in-frame clones only, minus some. That table gives V, J and clone size, and the DNA gave D and trimming. Counted here are about 69,000 clones, 75% to 80% occurring once; the ten biggest clones make up 40% to 50%. The clonotype comes from a human donor in a cohort sampled during active COVID-19. The sample was peripheral blood. This chain joins TRBV10-3 and TRBJ2-5, with 8 bases lining up with TRBD1. The CDR3 protein is CAVQGDQETQYF. CDR3 sequence (DNA): TGTGCCGTACAGGGGGACCAAGAGACCCAGTACTTC.